The T cell receptor (beta chain) under discussion was sequenced for a study of cytomegalovirus exposure and HLA in healthy donors. 60 Vbeta and 13 Jbeta primers were used in PCR. Measured with immunoSEQ multiplex PCR; TCRdb has only the in-frame clones, and not every one. The sample lists fewer than 150,000 clones, around 80% seen once, with 2% to 2.5% in the top ten. CDR3 length: 14 amino acids. From germline, CDR1 is MDHEN and CDR2 SYDVKM. V shed 8 bases and J shed 3 bases, with 16 bases lying between them. The sample comprised PBMCs. This chain connects TRBV28 to TRBJ1-2; D possibly corresponds to TRBD1 (6 bases). The receptor was derived from a man aged 25 to 40 in good health and CMV-seronegative. Here the CDR3 reads CASGGGRVDYGYTF. The CDR3 DNA is TGTGCCAGCGGCGGGGGCAGGGTCGACTATGGCTACACCTTC.